Many counts were recorded for the clone carrying this T cell receptor (beta chain). The antigen remains undetermined. Both iRepertoire HTBI primers and Arm-PCR of CDR3 regions were used to build the TCR beta libraries. One entry per CDR3 protein, called by TCRdb with MiXCR from the multiplex PCR reads. Of 400,000 to 450,000 distinct CDR3 sequences listed, over 15% are singletons. The CDR3 consists of 15 residues. V lost 3 bases and J 4 bases, leaving 14 bases between the germline ends. In germline, CDR1 is SGHRS, CDR2 YFSETQ. These data originate in a study of regulatory T cells in long-lasting Graves disease. Study background: Antithyroid drugs had been given to newly diagnosed Graves' patients for under 3 months.

As to time point: newly diagnosed GD, antithyroid drugs for less than 3 months. Making the TCR library involved RNA that had been extracted from PBMCs. Whole-study findings and limits: A greater number of public clonotypes (under 3,000) was shared by persistent patients than by new patients (roughly 880).

These same records also appear under a second study, on T cells in Graves' hyperthyroidism and ophthalmopathy.

The chain joins TRBV5-1 to TRBJ2-1; no clear D. This receptor was identified in a woman under 40 with Graves disease. This material consisted of peripheral blood mononuclear cells (PBMCs), taken at new diagnosis, from a patient treated with antithyroid drugs. DNA of the CDR3: TGCGCCAGCAGCTCCGGTAGCTGGTCTTACAATGAGCAGTTCTTC. It codes for CASSSGSWSYNEQFF.